One sample yielded the 20 T cell receptor beta chains listed below, sequenced in a study of cytomegalovirus exposure and HLA in healthy donors. In the PCR, 60 Vbeta and 13 Jbeta primers were used. Measured with immunoSEQ multiplex PCR; TCRdb has only the in-frame clones, and not every one. The repertoire consists of around 120,000 clones, with around a tenth occurring once and the leading ten covering 3%. The sample taken for sequencing was PBMCs. These receptors originate from a man aged 25 to 45 in good health and CMV-seronegative.

J is TRBJ2-2 and V is TRBV5-4, with 10 positions matching TRBD1. Trimming at V came to 5 bases and at J to 5 bases, leaving 6 bases not matched to a gene. Germline V gives CDR1 SGHNT, CDR2 YYREEE (reference sequence). The CDR3 consists of 15 residues. CDR3 amino acids: CASSPGTGDTGELFF. The CDR3 nucleotides are TGTGCCAGCAGTCCCGGGACAGGGGATACCGGGGAGCTGTTTTTT. Filled out from reference TRBV5-4 and TRBJ2-2, the complete variable domain reads ETGVTQSPTHLIKTRGQQVTLRCSSQSGHNTVSWYQQALGQGPQFIFQYYREEENGRGNFPPRFSGLQFPNYSSELNVNALELDDSALYLCASSPGTGDTGELFFGEGSRLTVL.

The chain couples TRBV5-1 to TRBJ2-7; D perhaps matches TRBD2 (5 bases). Trimming left V 2 bases short and J 6 bases short, with 12 bases between. The CDR3 covers 13 residues. CDR1 and CDR2 from the germline V gene are SGHRS and YFSETQ. CDR3 in amino acids: CASSFREGSEQYF. In DNA form, the CDR3 reads TGCGCCAGCAGCTTCCGGGAAGGGAGCGAGCAGTACTTC.

The rearrangement links TRBV30 to TRBJ1-1; D uncertain. V lost 3 bases and J lost 4, with 6 bases in between. The germline CDR1 and CDR2 sequences are GTSNPN and SVGIG (reference sequence). CDR3 length equals 11 residues. DNA of the CDR3: TGTGCCTGGAGGAGCATCACTGAAGCTTTCTTT. Its translation is CAWRSITEAFF.

In its sample, this clone was seen a few times. The chain uses TRBV7-9 and TRBJ2-5; tentatively, D is TRBD2 (7 bases). CDR1 is SEHNR, CDR2 FQNEAQ, per germline (reference sequence). V dropped 0 bases and J dropped 5 bases, with 16 bases sitting between them. The CDR3 loop spans 16 amino acids. CDR3 DNA: TGTGCCAGCAGCTTAGCGCGGGGGCAGGGGACGGAGACCCAGTACTTC. Translated: CASSLARGQGTETQYF.

This clone has more than one count but fewer than ten. The chain links TRBV4-1 to TRBJ2-3; 8 bases map to TRBD2. V was pared by 1 base and J by 6 bases, with 9 bases of the junction left unmatched. From germline, CDR1 is MGHRA and CDR2 YSYEKL. This CDR3 is 16 amino acids long. The CDR3 DNA follows: TGCGCCAGCAGCCAAGTTTTGACGACTAGCGTGGATACGCAGTATTTT. Protein sequence: CASSQVLTTSVDTQYF.

The rearrangement uses TRBV7-2 and TRBJ2-3, with 7 positions matching TRBD1. J was trimmed by 0 bases and V by 5 bases; bases with no gene match: 5. CDR1 SGHTA and CDR2 FQGNSA come from the germline V gene. The CDR3 totals 15 residues. CDR3 loop: CASSPPTGSTDTQYF. For the CDR3, the DNA is TGTGCCAGCAGCCCCCCGACAGGGAGCACAGATACGCAGTATTTT.

A few counts support this clone. V is TRBV11-2 and J is TRBJ2-1, with TRBD1 matching 9 bases. Germline V gene lookup returns CDR1 SGHAT and CDR2 FQNNGV. This CDR3 contains 14 residues. The V segment lost 3 bases and the J segment 4 bases; nucleotides outside the gene matches: 1. CDR3: CASSFGTGYNEQFF. As DNA, the CDR3 is TGTGCCAGCAGCTTTGGGACAGGGTACAATGAGCAGTTCTTC.

The gene calls are TRBV28 and TRBJ2-7; 11 nucleotides align to TRBD1. J was trimmed by 3 bases and V by 7 bases; bases with no gene match: 5. This CDR3 contains 14 residues. CDR1 and CDR2 from the germline V gene are MDHEN and SYDVKM. The CDR3 is CASTLGTGGYEQYF. Written as DNA, the CDR3 is TGTGCCAGCACTTTGGGGACAGGGGGCTACGAGCAGTACTTC.

Only a few counts were recorded for this clone. This sequence joins TRBV4-3 and TRBJ2-1; 7 bases map to TRBD1. The CDR3 consists of 16 residues. Germline CDR1 and CDR2: LGHNA and YSLEER. V lost 0 bases, J lost 6 bases, and 8 bases stayed unmatched. CDR3 sequence reads: CASSQDNVRDSNEQFF. In DNA, the CDR3 is TGCGCCAGCAGCCAAGATAATGTTAGGGACAGCAATGAGCAGTTCTTC.

This clone has a handful of counts. The chain is built from TRBV5-1 and TRBJ2-7; 7 bases line up with TRBD2. The CDR3 has 14 amino acids. Germline CDR1 SGHRS, CDR2 YFSETQ. V lost 1 base and J lost 1; bases outside the gene matches: 2. The CDR3 DNA is TGCGCCAGCAGCTTGTTGGGAGGGTCCTACGAGCAGTACTTC. It translates to CASSLLGGSYEQYF.

About this clone itself: The same CDR3 arises from other DNA sequences in this sample as well. The chain recombines TRBV9 with TRBJ2-1, with 15 bases matching TRBD2. CDR3 size: 17 residues. Germline CDR1 reads SGDLS; CDR2 reads YYNGEE. V shed 1 base and J 4 bases; nucleotides not matched to a gene: 3. The CDR3 sequence: CASSVRTSGRVYNEQFF. In nucleotides, the CDR3 is TGTGCCAGCAGCGTAAGGACTAGCGGGAGGGTATACAATGAGCAGTTCTTC.

This clone occurred a few times. The chain links TRBV7-2 to TRBJ2-7; weak D call: TRBD2 (5 bases). V was cut by 2 bases and J by 7 bases, with 9 bases left in between. The germline V gene encodes CDR1 SGHTA and CDR2 FQGNSA. The CDR3 consists of 12 residues. Here the CDR3 reads CASSLTRREQYF. In DNA form, the CDR3 reads TGTGCCAGCAGCTTAACCCGGAGGGAGCAGTACTTC.

This clone came up a few times. The CDR3 region has the DNA TGCGCCAGCAGACCAGGGTTAAGGGGCACTGAAGCTTTCTTT. Translation: CASRPGLRGTEAFF. The gene calls are TRBV23-1 and TRBJ1-1, with D possibly matching TRBD1 (5 bases). TRBV23-1 is identified as an open reading frame with a role that is uncertain. The ends were cut back, 6 bases at V and 4 bases at J, with 15 bases in the middle. CDR3 length: 14 amino acids.

V usage is TRBV27 and J usage is TRBJ2-1, with TRBD2 matching over 12 bases. The CDR3 is made up of 15 amino acids. V dropped 0 bases and J dropped 9; count of bases not matched to a gene: 3. Germline V gives CDR1 MNHEY, CDR2 SMNVEV (reference sequence). CDR3 amino acids: CASSLSLAGGREQFF. Here the CDR3 DNA reads TGTGCCAGCAGTTTATCCCTAGCGGGAGGGCGTGAGCAGTTCTTC.

This clone has more than one count but fewer than ten. The chain recombines TRBV11-2 with TRBJ2-7, with D tentatively TRBD2 (5 bases). Germline CDR1 SGHAT, CDR2 FQNNGV. V shed 2 bases and J shed 3 bases, with 14 bases lying between them. The CDR3 loop spans 15 amino acids. DNA of the CDR3: TGTGCCAGCAGCTTAACCGACCTTAGCGTCTACGAGCAGTACTTC. Its translation is CASSLTDLSVYEQYF.

The sample holds one count of this clone. The J gene is TRBJ1-6, the V gene TRBV4-3; unclear D gene. The ends were cut back, 0 bases at V and 0 bases at J, with 6 bases in the middle. The CDR3 has 16 amino acids. In germline, CDR1 is LGHNA, CDR2 YSLEER. The CDR3 region is CASSQDRSSYNSPLHF. CDR3 DNA sequence: TGCGCCAGCAGCCAAGACAGAAGCTCCTATAATTCACCCCTCCACTTT.

This chain connects TRBV11-3 to TRBJ1-1; D is ambiguous. Germline V gene sequence: CDR1 SGHNT, CDR2 YENEEA. This CDR3 has 16 residues. Trimming took off 4 bases at V and 4 bases at J, with 19 bases between the two ends. The CDR3 region has the DNA TGTGCCAGCAGCTCTAGCCGGGCCTCCAAGAGCACTGAAGCTTTCTTT. As protein: CASSSSRASKSTEAFF.

Only a few counts were recorded for this clone. The chain is built from TRBV9 and TRBJ1-1, with D possibly being TRBD1 (5 bases). Between the trimmed V and J ends, which lost 4 bases and 3 bases, there was a span of 13 bases. Germline V CDR1 and CDR2: SGDLS, YYNGEE. The CDR3 extends over 14 amino acids. The CDR3 DNA reads TGTGCCAGCAGCTCTGGACAATATGACACTGAAGCTTTCTTT. It translates to CASSSGQYDTEAFF.

This sequence joins TRBV30 and TRBJ1-4, with D unresolved. V was trimmed by 0 bases and J by 2 bases, leaving 7 bases between them. The germline CDR1 and CDR2 sequences are GTSNPN and SVGIG (reference sequence). The CDR3 totals 14 residues. CDR3 residues: CAWSVPVTNEKLFF. For the CDR3, the DNA is TGTGCCTGGAGTGTCCCGGTGACTAATGAAAAACTGTTTTTT.

V usage is TRBV7-9 and J usage is TRBJ2-7; 10 positions agree with TRBD1. There are 13 residues in the CDR3. CDR1 and CDR2 (germline): SEHNR, FQNEAQ (reference sequence). V shed 5 bases, J shed 6 bases, and the junction held 4 bases outside the gene matches. CDR3: CASSQDRGREQYF. The CDR3 DNA follows: TGTGCCAGCAGCCAAGACAGGGGGCGCGAGCAGTACTTC.